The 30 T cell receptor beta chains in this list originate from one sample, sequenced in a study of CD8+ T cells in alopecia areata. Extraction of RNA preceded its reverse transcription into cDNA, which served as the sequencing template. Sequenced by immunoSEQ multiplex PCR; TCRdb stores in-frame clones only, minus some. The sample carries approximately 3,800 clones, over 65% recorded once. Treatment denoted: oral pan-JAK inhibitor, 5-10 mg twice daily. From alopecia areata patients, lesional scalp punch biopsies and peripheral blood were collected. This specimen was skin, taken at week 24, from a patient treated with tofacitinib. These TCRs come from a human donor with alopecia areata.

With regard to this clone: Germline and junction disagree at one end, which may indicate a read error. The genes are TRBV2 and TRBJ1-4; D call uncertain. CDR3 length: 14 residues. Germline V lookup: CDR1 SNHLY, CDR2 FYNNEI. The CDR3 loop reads CASEPTDFNEKLLF. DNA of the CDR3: TGTGCCAGCGAGCCGACGGACTTTAATGAAAAACTGCTTTTT.

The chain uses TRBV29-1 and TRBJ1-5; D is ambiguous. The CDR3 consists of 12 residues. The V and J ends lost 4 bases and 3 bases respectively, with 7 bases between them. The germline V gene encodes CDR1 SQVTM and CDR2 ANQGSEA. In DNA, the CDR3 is TGCAGCGTTGGGACCCCCAATCAGCCCCAGCATTTT. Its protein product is CSVGTPNQPQHF. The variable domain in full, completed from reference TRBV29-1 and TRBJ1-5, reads SAVISQKPSRDICQRGTSLTIQCQVDSQVTMMFWYRQQPGQSLTLIATANQGSEATYESGFVIDKFPISRPNLTFSTLTVSNMSPEDSSIYLCSVGTPNQPQHFGDGTRLSIL.

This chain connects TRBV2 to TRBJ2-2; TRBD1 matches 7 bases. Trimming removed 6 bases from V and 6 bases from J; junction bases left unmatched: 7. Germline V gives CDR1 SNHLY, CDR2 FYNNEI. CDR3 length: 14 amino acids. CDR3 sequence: CASRPGQPAGELFF. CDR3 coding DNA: TGTGCCAGCAGACCGGGACAGCCCGCCGGGGAGCTGTTTTTT.

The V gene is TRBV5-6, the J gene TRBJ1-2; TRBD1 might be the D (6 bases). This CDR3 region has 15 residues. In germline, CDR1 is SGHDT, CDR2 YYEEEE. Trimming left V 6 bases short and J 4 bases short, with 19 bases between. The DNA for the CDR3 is TGTGCCAGCACGTACTCCGGGACACCTATCTATGGCTACACCTTC. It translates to CASTYSGTPIYGYTF.

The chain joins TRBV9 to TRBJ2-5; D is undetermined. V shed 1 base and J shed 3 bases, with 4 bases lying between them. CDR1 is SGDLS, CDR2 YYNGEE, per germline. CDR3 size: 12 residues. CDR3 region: CASSVSEETQYF. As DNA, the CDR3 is TGTGCCAGCAGCGTATCGGAAGAGACCCAGTACTTC.

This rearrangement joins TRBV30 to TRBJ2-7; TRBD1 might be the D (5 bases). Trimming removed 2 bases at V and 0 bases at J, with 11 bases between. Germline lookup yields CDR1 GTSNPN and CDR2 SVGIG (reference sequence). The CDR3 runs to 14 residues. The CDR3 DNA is TGTGCCTGGAGTTTCACAGGATTCTCCTACGAGCAGTACTTC. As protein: CAWSFTGFSYEQYF.

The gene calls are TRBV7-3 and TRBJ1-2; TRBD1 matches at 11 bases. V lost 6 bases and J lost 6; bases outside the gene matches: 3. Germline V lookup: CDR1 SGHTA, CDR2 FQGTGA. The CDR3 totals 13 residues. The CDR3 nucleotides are TGTGCCAGCAGGGCGGACAGGGGGCATGGCTACACCTTC. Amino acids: CASRADRGHGYTF. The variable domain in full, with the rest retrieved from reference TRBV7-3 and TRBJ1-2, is GAGVSQTPSNKVTEKGKYVELRCDPISGHTALYWYRQSLGQGPEFLIYFQGTGAADDSGLPNDRFFAVRPEGSVSTLKIQRTERGDSAVYLCASRADRGHGYTFGSGTRLTVV.

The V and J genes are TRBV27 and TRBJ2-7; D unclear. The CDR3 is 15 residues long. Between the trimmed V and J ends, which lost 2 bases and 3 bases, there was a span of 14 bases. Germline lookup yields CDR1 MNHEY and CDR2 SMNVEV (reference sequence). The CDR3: CASSLGRKDLYEQYF. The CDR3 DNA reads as TGTGCCAGCAGTTTAGGCAGAAAAGACCTCTACGAGCAGTACTTC.

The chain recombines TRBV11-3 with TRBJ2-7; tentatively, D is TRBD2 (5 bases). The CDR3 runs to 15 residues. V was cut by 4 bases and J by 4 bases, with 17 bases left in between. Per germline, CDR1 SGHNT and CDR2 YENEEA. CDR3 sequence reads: CASSYGDSPIYEQYF. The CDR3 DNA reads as TGTGCCAGCAGCTACGGGGATTCCCCGATTTACGAGCAGTACTTC.

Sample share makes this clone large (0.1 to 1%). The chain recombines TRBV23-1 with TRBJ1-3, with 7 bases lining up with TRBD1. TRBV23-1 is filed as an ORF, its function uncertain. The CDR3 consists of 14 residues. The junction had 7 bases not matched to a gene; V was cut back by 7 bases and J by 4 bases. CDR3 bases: TGCGCCAGCAACAACAGGGGTAGCGGAAACACCATATATTTT. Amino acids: CASNNRGSGNTIYF.

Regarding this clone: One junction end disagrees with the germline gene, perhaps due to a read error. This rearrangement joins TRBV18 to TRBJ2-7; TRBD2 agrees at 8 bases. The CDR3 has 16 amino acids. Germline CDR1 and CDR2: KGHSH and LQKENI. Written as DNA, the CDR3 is TGTGCCAGCTCACCAGGGAGTAGCGGGGATTCCTACGGGCAGTACTTC. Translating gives CASSPGSSGDSYGQYF.

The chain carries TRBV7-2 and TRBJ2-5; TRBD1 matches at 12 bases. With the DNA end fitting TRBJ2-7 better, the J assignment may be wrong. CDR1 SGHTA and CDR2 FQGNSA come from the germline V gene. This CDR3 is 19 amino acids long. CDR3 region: CASSAPGQGAPGQRYEQYF. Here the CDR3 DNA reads TGTGCCAGCAGTGCCCCGGGACAGGGGGCTCCGGGGCAACGGTACGAGCAGTACTTC.

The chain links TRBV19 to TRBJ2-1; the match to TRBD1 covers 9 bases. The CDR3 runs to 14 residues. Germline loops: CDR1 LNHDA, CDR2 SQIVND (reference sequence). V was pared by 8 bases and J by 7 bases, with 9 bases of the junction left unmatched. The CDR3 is CASQKTGGTNEQFF. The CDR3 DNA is TGTGCCAGTCAAAAGACAGGGGGAACGAATGAGCAGTTCTTC.

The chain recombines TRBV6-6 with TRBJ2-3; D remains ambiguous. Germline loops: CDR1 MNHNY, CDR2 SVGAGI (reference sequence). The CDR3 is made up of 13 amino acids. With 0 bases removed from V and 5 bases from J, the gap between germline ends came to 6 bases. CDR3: CASSYSPGDTQYF. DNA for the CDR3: TGTGCCAGCAGTTACTCCCCAGGAGATACGCAGTATTTT.

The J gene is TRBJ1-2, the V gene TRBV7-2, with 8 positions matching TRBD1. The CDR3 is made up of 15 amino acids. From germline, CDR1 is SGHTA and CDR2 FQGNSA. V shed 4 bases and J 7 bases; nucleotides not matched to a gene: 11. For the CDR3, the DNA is TGTGCCAGCAGCTCGAACAGGGGGTCAGTAGGTGGCTACACCTTC. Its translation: CASSSNRGSVGGYTF.

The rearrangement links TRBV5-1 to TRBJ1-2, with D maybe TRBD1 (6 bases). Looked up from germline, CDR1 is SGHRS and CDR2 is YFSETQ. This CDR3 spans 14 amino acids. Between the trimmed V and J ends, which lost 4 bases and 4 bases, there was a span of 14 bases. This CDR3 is CASSGLQGGYGYTF. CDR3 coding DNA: TGCGCCAGCAGCGGCTTACAGGGAGGCTATGGCTACACCTTC.

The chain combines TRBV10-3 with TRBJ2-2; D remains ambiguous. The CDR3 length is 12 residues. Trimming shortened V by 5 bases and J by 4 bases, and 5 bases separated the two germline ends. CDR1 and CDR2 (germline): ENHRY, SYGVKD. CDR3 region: CAISKATGELFF. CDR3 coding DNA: TGTGCCATCAGTAAGGCCACCGGGGAGCTGTTTTTT.

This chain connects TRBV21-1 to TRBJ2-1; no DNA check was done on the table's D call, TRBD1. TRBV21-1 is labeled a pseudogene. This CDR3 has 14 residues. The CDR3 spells CASSRGPPYNEQFF. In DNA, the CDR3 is TGTGCCAGTTCCAGGGGCCCCCCCTACAATGAGCAGTTCTTC.

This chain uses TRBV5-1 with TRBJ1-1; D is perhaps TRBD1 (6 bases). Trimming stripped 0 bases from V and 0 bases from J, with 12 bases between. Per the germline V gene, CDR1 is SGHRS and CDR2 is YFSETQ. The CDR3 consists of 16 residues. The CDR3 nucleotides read TGCGCCAGCAGCTTGGTGGGGCAGGGGATGAACACTGAAGCTTTCTTT. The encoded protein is CASSLVGQGMNTEAFF.

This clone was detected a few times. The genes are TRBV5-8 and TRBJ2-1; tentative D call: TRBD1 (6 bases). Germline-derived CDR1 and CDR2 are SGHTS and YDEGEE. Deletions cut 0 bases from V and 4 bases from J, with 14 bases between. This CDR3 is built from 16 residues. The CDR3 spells CASSLGAQGFYNEQFF. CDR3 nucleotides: TGTGCCAGCAGCTTGGGGGCACAGGGTTTTTACAATGAGCAGTTCTTC.

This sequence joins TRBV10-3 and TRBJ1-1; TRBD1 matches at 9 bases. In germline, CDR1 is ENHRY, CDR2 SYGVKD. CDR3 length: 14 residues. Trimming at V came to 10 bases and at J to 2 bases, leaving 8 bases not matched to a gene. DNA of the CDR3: TGTGCCACCTCACAGGGGGCGGGAAACACTGAAGCTTTCTTT. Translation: CATSQGAGNTEAFF.

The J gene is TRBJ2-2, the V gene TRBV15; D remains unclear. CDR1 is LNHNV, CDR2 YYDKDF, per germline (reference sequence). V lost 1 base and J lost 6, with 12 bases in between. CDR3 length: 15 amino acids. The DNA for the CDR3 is TGTGCCACCAGCAGAGTCGATTCGAGTGCCGGGGAGCTGTTTTTT. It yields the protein CATSRVDSSAGELFF.

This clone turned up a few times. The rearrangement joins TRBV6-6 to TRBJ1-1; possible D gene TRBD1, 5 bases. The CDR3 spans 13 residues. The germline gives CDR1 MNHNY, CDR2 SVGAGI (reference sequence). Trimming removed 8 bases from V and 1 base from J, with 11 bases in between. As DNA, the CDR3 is TGTGCCAGCGTCCCTGGACAGAACACTGAAGCTTTCTTT. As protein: CASVPGQNTEAFF.

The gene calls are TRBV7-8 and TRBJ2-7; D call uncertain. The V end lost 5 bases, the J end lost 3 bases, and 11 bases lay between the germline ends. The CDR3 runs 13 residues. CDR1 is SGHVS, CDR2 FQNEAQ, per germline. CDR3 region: CASSPGGVYEQYF. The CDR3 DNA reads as TGTGCCAGCAGCCCAGGTGGGGTCTACGAGCAGTACTTC.

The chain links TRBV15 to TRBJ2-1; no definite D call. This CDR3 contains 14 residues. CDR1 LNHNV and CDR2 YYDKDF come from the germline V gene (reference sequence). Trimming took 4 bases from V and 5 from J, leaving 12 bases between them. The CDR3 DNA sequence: TGTGCCACCAGCAAATTTTATGCGGACAATGAGCAGTTCTTC. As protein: CATSKFYADNEQFF.

In nucleotides, the CDR3 is TGTGCCAGCAGCCCTCCCGGACAGGGCTGGAACTACGAGCAGTACTTC. This codes for CASSPPGQGWNYEQYF. The rearrangement links TRBV5-6 to TRBJ2-7, with 8 bases matching TRBD1. The CDR3 spans 16 residues. CDR1 and CDR2 from the germline V gene are SGHDT and YYEEEE. V shed 4 bases and J 3 bases; nucleotides not matched to a gene: 12.

The CDR3 region is CAIRTTGVGNEQFF. CDR3 nucleotide sequence: TGTGCCATCAGGACTACGGGGGTGGGAAATGAGCAGTTCTTC. V is TRBV10-3 and J is TRBJ2-1; possibly TRBD2 for D (6 bases). Deletions cut 6 bases from V and 7 bases from J, with 16 bases between. CDR3 size: 14 residues. Germline V CDR1 and CDR2: ENHRY, SYGVKD.

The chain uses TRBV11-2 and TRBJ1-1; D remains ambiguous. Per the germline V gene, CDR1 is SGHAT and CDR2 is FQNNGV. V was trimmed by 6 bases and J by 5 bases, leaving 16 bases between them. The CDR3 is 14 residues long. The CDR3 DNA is TGTGCCAGCAGTATCACAGATGGGAGGACTGAAGCTTTCTTT. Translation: CASSITDGRTEAFF.

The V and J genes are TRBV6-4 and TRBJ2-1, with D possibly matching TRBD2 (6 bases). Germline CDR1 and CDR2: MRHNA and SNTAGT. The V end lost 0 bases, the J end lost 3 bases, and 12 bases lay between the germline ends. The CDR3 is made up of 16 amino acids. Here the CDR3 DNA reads TGTGCCAGCAGTGACTCCGGGACTGGAGACTACAATGAGCAGTTCTTC. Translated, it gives CASSDSGTGDYNEQFF.

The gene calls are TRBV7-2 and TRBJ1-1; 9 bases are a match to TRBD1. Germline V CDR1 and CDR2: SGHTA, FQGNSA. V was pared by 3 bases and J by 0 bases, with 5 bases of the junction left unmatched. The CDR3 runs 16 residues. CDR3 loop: CASSFGTGILNTEAFF. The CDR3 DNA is TGTGCCAGCAGCTTCGGGACAGGGATTTTGAACACTGAAGCTTTCTTT.